This T cell receptor beta chain was captured in a study of early T cells in non-severe SARS-CoV-2 infection. Across the study: Sequencing was performed on bulk RNA from unsorted whole blood, leaving chains unpaired.

The CDR3 sequence is 14 residues long. Between the trimmed V and J ends, which lost 4 bases and 0 bases, there was a span of 11 bases. Per the germline V gene, CDR1 is DFQATT and CDR2 is SNEGSKA (reference sequence). Study findings and constraints: Private and CD4 specificities were missed by VDJdb matching, which favored anti-spike CD8 responses.

This clonotype was seen a handful of times. Its target is not known. Researchers tagged individual cDNA molecules with unique molecular identifiers. MiXCR was run by TCRdb on the 5' RACE reads, yielding one entry per CDR3 protein. The repertoire holds some 61,000 distinct CDR3 sequences, with 13% as singletons. The chain carries TRBV20-1 and TRBJ2-3; a weak D match, TRBD2 (5 bases). The receptor's source is an adult who was a healthcare worker with PCR-confirmed SARS-CoV-2 infection or an uninfected control (not recorded which). Sequences were obtained from whole blood. The CDR3 reads CSAIIRTSTDTQYF. The CDR3 DNA is TGCAGTGCTATTATAAGGACTAGCACAGATACGCAGTATTTT.